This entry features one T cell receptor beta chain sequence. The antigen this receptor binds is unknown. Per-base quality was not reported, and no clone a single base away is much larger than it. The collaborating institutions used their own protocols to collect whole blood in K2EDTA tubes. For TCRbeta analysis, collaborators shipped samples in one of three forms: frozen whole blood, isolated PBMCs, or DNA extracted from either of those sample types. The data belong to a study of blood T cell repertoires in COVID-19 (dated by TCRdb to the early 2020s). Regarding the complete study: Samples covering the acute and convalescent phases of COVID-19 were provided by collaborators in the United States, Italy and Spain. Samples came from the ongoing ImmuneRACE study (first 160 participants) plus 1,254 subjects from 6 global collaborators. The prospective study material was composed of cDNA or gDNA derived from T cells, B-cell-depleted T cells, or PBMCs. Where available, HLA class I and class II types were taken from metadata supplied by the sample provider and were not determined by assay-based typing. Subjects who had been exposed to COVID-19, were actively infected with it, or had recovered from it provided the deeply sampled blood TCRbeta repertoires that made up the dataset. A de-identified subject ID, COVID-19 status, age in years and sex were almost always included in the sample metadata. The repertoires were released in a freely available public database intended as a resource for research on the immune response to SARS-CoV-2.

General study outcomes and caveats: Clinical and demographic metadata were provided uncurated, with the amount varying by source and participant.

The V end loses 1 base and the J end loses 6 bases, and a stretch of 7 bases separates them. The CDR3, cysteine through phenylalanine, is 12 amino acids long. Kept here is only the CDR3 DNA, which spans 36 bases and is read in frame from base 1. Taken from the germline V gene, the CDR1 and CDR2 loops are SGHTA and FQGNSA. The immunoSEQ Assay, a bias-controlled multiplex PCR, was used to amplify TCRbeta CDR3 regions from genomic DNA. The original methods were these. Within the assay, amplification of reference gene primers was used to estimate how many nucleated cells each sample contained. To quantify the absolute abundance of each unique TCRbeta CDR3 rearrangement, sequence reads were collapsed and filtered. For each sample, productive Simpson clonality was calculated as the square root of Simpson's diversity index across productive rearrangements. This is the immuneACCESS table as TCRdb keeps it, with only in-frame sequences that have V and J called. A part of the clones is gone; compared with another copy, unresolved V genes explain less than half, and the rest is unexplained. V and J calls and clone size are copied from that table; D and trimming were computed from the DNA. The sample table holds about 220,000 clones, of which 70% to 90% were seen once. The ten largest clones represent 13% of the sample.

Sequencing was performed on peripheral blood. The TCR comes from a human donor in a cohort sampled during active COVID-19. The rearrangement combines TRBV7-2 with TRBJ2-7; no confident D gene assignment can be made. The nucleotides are TGTGCCAGCAGCTTAGGATCAGTCGAGCAGTACTTC. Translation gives CASSLGSVEQYF.